Shown below are 29 T cell receptor beta chains from a single sample sequenced in a study of T cell responses to AZD1222 COVID-19 vaccine. Method: immunoSEQ multiplex PCR; TCRdb's copy keeps in-frame clones and lacks some. This table has tens of thousands of clones, 80% to 90% appearing once. The sample was peripheral blood, taken on day 0 of AZD1222 vaccination. The receptors derive from an adult in good health.

This rearrangement joins TRBV5-1 to TRBJ1-1; 8 bases are a match to TRBD1. Trimming removed 2 bases from V and 1 base from J; junction bases left unmatched: 4. CDR3 length: 15 residues. CDR1 is SGHRS and CDR2 is YFSETQ in the germline V gene. Written as DNA, the CDR3 is TGCGCCAGCAGCTTATCGGACAGGGCGAACACTGAAGCTTTCTTT. It is translated as CASSLSDRANTEAFF.

V is TRBV3-1 (or the pseudogene TRBV3-2) and J is TRBJ2-5, with D possibly called TRBD1 or TRBD2 (5 bases each). Germline V gene lookup returns CDR1 LGHDT and CDR2 YNNKEL (reference sequence). The CDR3 contains 12 residues. The V gene lost 3 bases and the J gene lost 5 bases, with 7 bases spanning the gap. CDR3 DNA: TGTGCCAGCAGCCACGGGGACGAGACCCAGTACTTC. Its protein product is CASSHGDETQYF.

J is TRBJ2-7 and V is TRBV10-1, with 7 bases that match TRBD2. Looked up from germline, CDR1 is WNHNN and CDR2 is SYGVQD (reference sequence). The CDR3 is made up of 13 amino acids. This CDR3 is CGEWGGGAYEQYF. For the CDR3, the DNA is TGCGGAGAGTGGGGCGGGGGAGCCTACGAGCAGTACTTC.

The chain links TRBV29-1 to TRBJ2-2; D gene ambiguous. Trimming removed 4 bases at V and 5 bases at J, with 11 bases between. CDR1 and CDR2 from the germline V gene are SQVTM and ANQGSEA. This CDR3 region has 13 residues. CDR3 sequence: CSVAAGGTGELFF. DNA for the CDR3: TGCAGCGTTGCGGCAGGTGGAACCGGGGAGCTGTTTTTT.

This clone was recorded once. The chain employs TRBV2 and TRBJ1-1; a possible D gene is TRBD1 (5 bases). V lost 4 bases and J 8 bases, leaving 11 bases between the germline ends. Germline V lookup: CDR1 SNHLY, CDR2 FYNNEI. The CDR3 loop spans 12 amino acids. In DNA, the CDR3 is TGTGCCAGCAGTGTGGGCAGGGTAGAAGCTTTCTTT. Protein product: CASSVGRVEAFF.

V is TRBV28 and J is TRBJ2-7; 7 bases align to TRBD2. The germline gives CDR1 MDHEN, CDR2 SYDVKM. Trimming at V came to 8 bases and at J to 4 bases, leaving 11 bases not matched to a gene. The CDR3 consists of 14 residues. CDR3 sequence: CASRQKPGGYEQYF. In nucleotides, the CDR3 is TGTGCCAGCCGTCAGAAGCCGGGGGGTTACGAGCAGTACTTC.

This sequence joins TRBV29-1 and TRBJ2-4; D is ambiguous. V was clipped by 4 bases and J by 0 bases, with 7 bases between them. Germline-derived CDR1 and CDR2 are SQVTM and ANQGSEA. This CDR3 comprises 13 residues. The CDR3 here is CSVVGLAKNIQYF. The CDR3 region has the DNA TGCAGCGTTGTGGGATTAGCCAAAAACATTCAGTACTTC.

The genes are TRBV4-1 and TRBJ2-1, with a weak D call TRBD2 (5 bases). V lost 0 bases, J lost 1 base, and 10 bases lay in between. Germline CDR1 is MGHRA and CDR2 is YSYEKL. This CDR3 region has 16 residues. CDR3: CASSQDSGVSYNEQFF. The CDR3 bases are TGCGCCAGCAGCCAAGATTCCGGGGTGTCCTACAATGAGCAGTTCTTC.

This rearrangement joins TRBV5-4 to TRBJ2-5, with 8 bases lining up with TRBD2. The CDR3 covers 16 residues. V lost 5 bases to trimming and J lost 2 bases; unmatched junction nucleotides: 11. Germline lookup yields CDR1 SGHNT and CDR2 YYREEE (reference sequence). CDR3 bases: TGTGCCAGCAGACCCTCTATAGGCGGGGGGCAAGAGACCCAGTACTTC. Protein: CASRPSIGGGQETQYF.

The rearrangement links TRBV3-1 (or the pseudogene TRBV3-2) to TRBJ2-1; maybe TRBD2 (7 bases). The CDR3 covers 17 residues. Deletions cut 4 bases from V and 4 bases from J, with 20 bases between. The germline CDR1 and CDR2 sequences are LGHDT and YNNKEL (reference sequence). DNA for the CDR3: TGTGCCAGCAGCCCCGGATGGGGGGGGGCGAGGTACAATGAGCAGTTCTTC. Translated, it gives CASSPGWGGARYNEQFF.

This sequence joins TRBV7-8 and TRBJ2-2, with 7 positions matching TRBD1. V trimming: 5 bases; J trimming: 6 bases; junction bases outside the gene matches: 3. This CDR3 is 13 amino acids long. CDR1 and CDR2 (germline): SGHVS, FQNEAQ. The CDR3 DNA reads TGTGCCAGCAGCCGTGGACAGGCCGGGGAGCTGTTTTTT. It is translated as CASSRGQAGELFF.

CDR3 sequence: CASSLSERNTEAFF. In DNA, the CDR3 is TGTGCCAGCAGCTTGTCGGAGAGGAACACTGAAGCTTTCTTT. The V and J genes are TRBV5-4 and TRBJ1-1, with D unresolved. Germline V gene data show CDR1 as SGHNT and CDR2 as YYREEE (reference sequence). The CDR3 totals 14 residues. Deletions cut 1 base from V and 1 base from J, with 8 bases between.

Only one count was recorded for this clone. V gene TRBV4-1 combines with J gene TRBJ2-1; 11 bases map to TRBD2. The CDR3 length is 17 residues. CDR1 and CDR2 from the germline V gene are MGHRA and YSYEKL. Trimming took 0 bases from V and 7 from J; bases not matched to a gene: 8. CDR3 nucleotide sequence: TGCGCCAGCAGCCAAGATTGGCTAGCGGGGGGCGGGAATGAGCAGTTCTTC. It yields the protein CASSQDWLAGGGNEQFF.

This clone was seen a few times. CDR3 region: CASSFAGPAQETQYF. In nucleotides, the CDR3 is TGCGCCAGCAGCTTCGCAGGGCCGGCACAAGAGACCCAGTACTTC. This chain connects TRBV5-1 to TRBJ2-5; a weak D match, TRBD1 (5 bases). From germline, CDR1 is SGHRS and CDR2 YFSETQ. The CDR3 contains 15 residues. The ends were cut back, 2 bases at V and 2 bases at J, with 13 bases in the middle.

The chain joins TRBV11-2 to TRBJ2-5; D uncertain. CDR3 length equals 13 residues. V dropped 0 bases and J dropped 5 bases, with 7 bases sitting between them. The germline V gene has CDR1 SGHAT and CDR2 FQNNGV. DNA for the CDR3: TGTGCCAGCAGCTTAGAGGTAATGGAGACCCAGTACTTC. It codes for CASSLEVMETQYF.

The chain combines TRBV6-6 with TRBJ2-3; D not certain. CDR3 length: 12 amino acids. Deletions cut 5 bases from V and 6 bases from J, with 9 bases between. Per germline, CDR1 MNHNY and CDR2 SVGAGI (reference sequence). The CDR3 reads CASSPLRDTQYF. DNA for the CDR3: TGTGCCAGCAGTCCCTTGAGGGATACGCAGTATTTT.

The J gene is TRBJ1-4, the V gene TRBV3-1 (or the pseudogene TRBV3-2); D not resolved. Germline CDR1 reads LGHDT; CDR2 reads YNNKEL (reference sequence). The length of the CDR3 is 15 residues. Trimming shortened V by 4 bases and J by 7 bases, and 16 bases separated the two germline ends. The CDR3 reads CASSPGSASGEKLFF. CDR3 in DNA: TGTGCCAGCAGCCCAGGATCGGCTTCGGGTGAAAAACTGTTTTTT.

This clone has only one observation. The J gene is TRBJ2-1, the V gene TRBV6-1; TRBD2 matches at 10 bases. Germline V gene sequence: CDR1 MNHNS, CDR2 SASEGT. This CDR3 spans 17 amino acids. V lost 1 base and J lost 8; bases outside the gene matches: 11. The CDR3 loop reads CASSEDMSPSGSDEQFF. CDR3 nucleotide sequence: TGTGCCAGCAGTGAAGATATGTCGCCTAGCGGGAGCGATGAGCAGTTCTTC.

V usage is TRBV27 and J usage is TRBJ2-1, with D unclear. V was cut by 0 bases and J by 0 bases, with 12 bases left in between. CDR3 length: 17 amino acids. Germline CDR1 and CDR2: MNHEY and SMNVEV (reference sequence). The CDR3 here is CASSLSKGPSSYNEQFF. In DNA form, the CDR3 reads TGTGCCAGCAGTTTATCGAAGGGCCCGAGCTCCTACAATGAGCAGTTCTTC.

The rearrangement links TRBV7-9 to TRBJ1-3; possibly TRBD1 for D (5 bases). This CDR3 is built from 15 residues. The germline V gene has CDR1 SEHNR and CDR2 FQNEAQ (reference sequence). Trimming took 1 base from V and 0 from J, leaving 7 bases between them. In nucleotides, the CDR3 is TGTGCCAGCAGCTTAGACAGGCTCTCTGGAAACACCATATATTTT. Protein sequence: CASSLDRLSGNTIYF.

The chain employs TRBV7-2 and TRBJ2-3, with D hard to call. Germline CDR1 is SGHTA and CDR2 is FQGNSA. The ends were cut back, 5 bases at V and 0 bases at J, with 12 bases in the middle. The CDR3 is 15 amino acids. This CDR3 reads CASSPDLLSTDTQYF. The CDR3 nucleotides are TGTGCCAGCAGCCCGGACCTTCTTAGCACAGATACGCAGTATTTT.

This clone was recorded a few times. The chain employs TRBV19 and TRBJ2-5; D not certain. The ends were cut back, 9 bases at V and 7 bases at J, with 12 bases in the middle. CDR3 size: 11 residues. Germline V gene data show CDR1 as LNHDA and CDR2 as SQIVND (reference sequence). CDR3: CASGWGRTQYF. The CDR3 nucleotides are TGTGCCAGCGGATGGGGTAGGACCCAGTACTTC.

The chain joins TRBV13 to TRBJ1-1; TRBD1 aligns across 7 bases. Trimming cost V 5 bases and J 5 bases; bases outside gene matches: 5. The CDR3 loop spans 13 amino acids. Germline V CDR1 and CDR2: PRHDT, FYEKMQ (reference sequence). The CDR3 nucleotides read TGTGCCAGCAGCCCACAGGGGACGACTGAAGCTTTCTTT. It encodes CASSPQGTTEAFF.

The chain combines TRBV10-2 with TRBJ1-1; D remains ambiguous. This CDR3 spans 11 amino acids. CDR1 and CDR2 from the germline V gene are WSHSY and SAAADI. V was pared by 8 bases and J by 2 bases, with 6 bases between. The CDR3 loop is CASRTNTEAFF. The CDR3 coding sequence is TGCGCCAGCCGCACTAACACTGAAGCTTTCTTT.

This clone is a singleton in its sample. For the CDR3, the DNA is TGTGCCAGCAGGCCTGACAGGGGTGGGGGACATGAAGCTTTCTTT. This gives the protein CASRPDRGGGHEAFF. This rearrangement joins TRBV28 to TRBJ1-1; TRBD1 agrees at 8 bases. The CDR3 sequence is 15 residues long. Germline V gene lookup returns CDR1 MDHEN and CDR2 SYDVKM. V lost 6 bases to trimming and J lost 7 bases; unmatched junction nucleotides: 13.

This clone came up a few times. This sequence joins TRBV29-1 and TRBJ2-3; TRBD2 aligns across 13 bases. Germline V gene sequence: CDR1 SQVTM, CDR2 ANQGSEA. The V and J ends lost 6 bases and 2 bases, in that order; junction bases with no gene match: 5. The length of the CDR3 is 15 residues. The CDR3 DNA is TGCAGCGTCGGCGGGACTAGCGGGAACACAGATACGCAGTATTTT. It is translated as CSVGGTSGNTDTQYF.

V gene TRBV15 combines with J gene TRBJ2-3; 8 nucleotides match TRBD2. CDR1 LNHNV and CDR2 YYDKDF come from the germline V gene (reference sequence). The CDR3 has 14 residues. With 7 bases clipped from V and 4 bases from J, the junction kept 7 bases outside the gene matches. The CDR3 DNA reads as TGTGCCACCACCGGGGGGGGAGGGCCAGATACGCAGTATTTT. Protein sequence: CATTGGGGPDTQYF.

V is TRBV6-5 and J is TRBJ1-1; D is undetermined. Per germline, CDR1 MNHEY and CDR2 SVGAGI. This CDR3 comprises 15 residues. V was trimmed by 1 base and J by 2 bases, leaving 11 bases between them. CDR3: CASSYFGEINTEAFF. As DNA, the CDR3 is TGTGCCAGCAGTTACTTCGGGGAAATTAACACTGAAGCTTTCTTT.

The V and J genes are TRBV4-1 and TRBJ1-5; 8 nucleotides match TRBD1. V trimming: 3 bases; J trimming: 0 bases; junction bases outside the gene matches: 10. CDR1 and CDR2 (germline): MGHRA, YSYEKL. The CDR3 has 18 residues. The CDR3 coding sequence is TGCGCCAGCAGCCACTCGGGACAGGTAAAAGATAGCAATCAGCCCCAGCATTTT. Translated: CASSHSGQVKDSNQPQHF.